The 8 T cell receptor beta chains given below trace back to one sample, sequenced in a study of shared T cell receptors in the human thymus. The data were produced by immunoSEQ multiplex PCR, yet TCRdb's version contains in-frame clones alone and is incomplete. The profile covers hundreds of thousands of clones, with roughly 90% appearing a single time and approximately 0.01% taken by the ten largest. This same sample was also taken into another study, of human thymus T cells.

The sample consisted of thymocytes. Every receptor here comes from a boy younger than two with a congenital heart defect.

This clone came up a few times. The V and J genes are TRBV25-1 and TRBJ2-3; 8 bases fit TRBD2. With 10 bases clipped from V and 5 bases from J, the junction kept 14 bases outside the gene matches. CDR3 length equals 15 residues. Germline CDR1 MGHDK, CDR2 SYGVNS. This CDR3 reads CATTGGREDVDTQYF. CDR3 DNA: TGTGCCACCACGGGGGGGCGGGAGGACGTAGATACGCAGTATTTT.

This clone occurred once. The V call is TRBV19, the J call TRBJ2-7; possible D gene TRBD1, 6 bases. V lost 8 bases to trimming and J lost 6 bases, with 17 bases between them. Germline V gives CDR1 LNHDA, CDR2 SQIVND (reference sequence). CDR3 size: 13 residues. This CDR3 reads CASRLAGDGEQYF. The CDR3 coding sequence is TGTGCCAGTCGTCTGGCAGGGGACGGCGAGCAGTACTTC.

The chain joins TRBV7-8 to TRBJ2-5; 14 bases are shared with TRBD2. The germline V gene has CDR1 SGHVS and CDR2 FQNEAQ. The CDR3 loop spans 17 amino acids. With 3 bases clipped from V and 2 bases from J, the junction kept 5 bases outside the gene matches. DNA for the CDR3: TGTGCCAGCAGCTTGGGACTAGCGGGAGTAGGACAAGAGACCCAGTACTTC. Translation gives CASSLGLAGVGQETQYF.

J is TRBJ1-2 and V is TRBV18; TRBD1 aligns across 7 bases. V shed 3 bases and J 4 bases; nucleotides not matched to a gene: 8. CDR1 and CDR2 (germline): KGHSH, LQKENI. This CDR3 spans 15 amino acids. The CDR3 sequence: CASSPPSQGGYGYTF. The CDR3 nucleotides read TGTGCCAGCTCACCTCCTTCCCAGGGGGGCTATGGCTACACCTTC.

The CDR3 spells CASSFFRDRGDSYGYTF. CDR3 DNA: TGTGCCAGCAGCTTTTTCCGAGACAGGGGTGATAGTTATGGCTACACCTTC. The chain joins TRBV7-2 to TRBJ1-2; 8 nucleotides align to TRBD1. The CDR3 consists of 17 residues. Germline CDR1 reads SGHTA; CDR2 reads FQGNSA. J was trimmed by 5 bases and V by 3 bases; bases with no gene match: 14.

The chain uses TRBV28 and TRBJ2-1; TRBD2 matches 13 bases. Germline assignment: CDR1 MDHEN and CDR2 SYDVKM. The junction had 10 bases not matched to a gene; V was cut back by 2 bases and J by 0 bases. The CDR3 extends over 20 amino acids. CDR3 sequence (DNA): TGTGCCAGCAGTTTAGGTGGACTAGCGGGAGTGGAGGCCTCCTACAATGAGCAGTTCTTC. It specifies CASSLGGLAGVEASYNEQFF.

The chain recombines TRBV5-1 with TRBJ2-1; 9 bases map to TRBD1. Trimming removed 0 bases from V and 6 bases from J; junction bases left unmatched: 7. The CDR3 length is 16 residues. Germline V gene sequence: CDR1 SGHRS, CDR2 YFSETQ. In nucleotides, the CDR3 is TGCGCCAGCAGCTTGGCTAAATGGACAGGGGTCAATGAGCAGTTCTTC. Its protein is CASSLAKWTGVNEQFF.

The chain combines TRBV10-2 with TRBJ2-1; 7 bases line up with TRBD2. The CDR3 runs 15 residues. The germline V gene has CDR1 WSHSY and CDR2 SAAADI. V lost 5 bases, J lost 7 bases, and 11 bases stayed unmatched. CDR3 sequence (DNA): TGCGCCAGCAGTTTTTACGGGGGGATAGGTAATGAGCAGTTCTTC. Its protein product is CASSFYGGIGNEQFF.